This T cell receptor (beta chain) came from a study of CD8 T cells in Susac syndrome (dated by TCRdb to the late 2010s). In the study overall: Whether CD8+ T cell activation and differentiation in Susac syndrome was antigen driven was tested using repertoire sequencing. Broader findings and caveats from the paper: The number of individuals in the TCR sequencing and HLA analysis was recognized as being relatively small.

The CDR3 contains 15 residues, cysteine and phenylalanine counted. The read is trimmed to its CDR3 DNA, 45 bases read in frame from base 1. Looking up the germline V gene yields CDR1 SGHRS and CDR2 YFSETQ. V loses 1 base of germline sequence and J loses 5 bases, and the interval between the two ends is 15 bases. Remarks on this clonotype: Its antigen remains unidentified. No quality values exist for individual bases; no much larger clone is one base distant.

Peripheral blood CD8+ and CD4+ T cells from healthy donors, Susac syndrome patients and multiple sclerosis patients were profiled using high-throughput TCR beta sequencing. The healthy donors served as controls matched for age and sex. Bulk CD8+ and CD4+ T cells were purified by magnetic negative isolation, whereas CD8+ TEMRA cells were enriched by FACS. Blood was drawn into EDTA tubes, processed within 24 hours, and PBMCs were isolated by density gradient centrifugation. PBMCs intended for TCR sequencing were cryopreserved in liquid nitrogen and thawed later in a water bath at 37 degrees C. A purity of at least 90% was achieved for sorted or isolated CD4+, CD8+ and CD8+ TEMRA cells. RNA was extracted with the RNeasy kit and about 0.5 to 1 ug was reverse transcribed using random hexamers. TCR beta CDR3 regions were amplified with the immunoSEQ multiplex PCR assay covering 54 Vbeta and 13 Jbeta segments. PCR amplification bias was corrected using a synthetic template baseline for primer optimization and computational correction. Per the authors' processing: Reads were annotated to V, D and J genes per IMGT and analyzed with immunoSEQ Analyzer, keeping only productive sequences. Clonality was calculated as one minus the Shannon entropy normalized by log2 of the number of productive unique sequences. For each patient and control, public and private clones were evaluated within the 100 most prevalent clones. A clone was defined as Susac-specific if it was absent from the healthy and MS cohorts, from some 980 published viral clones and from other ImmuneACCESS disease sequences. TCRdb trimmed the raw reads at Q25, called clones with MiXCR and kept productive beta chains. Each CDR3 protein gets just one entry, which takes the most common genes and DNA from the rows behind it. The V and J calls come from TCRdb's annotation, not from the publication. Across this sample there are around 190,000 distinct CDR3 sequences, with approximately 93% seen only once. Roughly 0.096% of the sample goes to the ten largest clones.

The material sequenced was CD4+ T cells from PBMCs. The TCR originated in a human donor in good health. The rearrangement combines TRBV5-1 with TRBJ1-2; perhaps TRBD1 is the D gene, with 6 bases matching. This receptor carries the CDR3 CASSLSGQKDYGYTF. The nucleotide sequence reads as follows: TGCGCCAGCAGCTTGAGTGGACAGAAGGATTATGGCTACACCTTC.